This TCR beta chain emerged from a study of shared clonotypes between healthy human individuals (dated by TCRdb to between 2020 and 2021). A note on the overall study: A couple of women and a few men aged 18 to 49 years were included in the cohort. Blood TCR repertoires of a handful of healthy adults were deeply sequenced to estimate repertoire size and the extent of clonotype sharing between individuals. For each donor, three plates each were used for CD4 naive and CD4 memory, two plates were used for CD8 naive, and one plate was used for CD8 memory. Leukapheresis yielded between about 0.94 and 9 billion PBMCs per donor. To increase sequencing depth and limit assay-specific biases, different laboratories used diverse techniques to prepare libraries and sequence TCR repertoires. What the study reported, not specific to this receptor: Estimated clonotype richness was generally larger for naive than for memory subsets. Clonotypes shared by all four sorted-subset donors showed higher generation probabilities than non-shared clonotypes. Incomplete sequencing was indicated by rarefaction of sorted-subset datasets, despite the large sequencing depth. Based on pairwise subsampling, the degree of clonotype sharing among donors was expected to be affected by sequencing depth. Only blood was sampled, and tissue TCR repertoires likely differ from those in blood. The small number of donors limited the genetic and exposure-history diversity represented. Across a handful of donors, about 5% of naive CD4, more than 3% of naive CD8, under 2.5% of memory CD4, and 0.3% to 0.45% of memory CD8 clonotypes were shared.

Comment on this clone: Its antigen remains unidentified. Base-call qualities are not available, and no considerably larger clone is one nucleotide away.

Unmatched junction bases come to 13, with V trimmed by 0 bases and J by 6 bases. From the germline V gene, CDR1 is SGHAT and CDR2 is FQNNGV. Inclusive of the bounding cysteine and phenylalanine, the CDR3 is 19 residues long. Just the 57-base CDR3 DNA is kept, in frame starting at base 1. Donors were healthy HIV-negative adults with no recently reported acute infections or vaccinations. Every donor was a Caucasian adult living in Nashville, Tennessee, USA. CD4+ T cells were enriched through magnetic negative selection, after which naive cells were positively selected on CD45RA and the remaining negative fraction served as the memory subset. Blood was obtained by leukapheresis, after which PBMCs were separated by Ficoll-Histopaque density gradient centrifugation and cryopreserved in liquid nitrogen vapor phase. Purity and quantity of every magnetically sorted T cell population were checked by analytical flow cytometry. Each sorted fraction had its genomic DNA isolated and then quantified by UV absorbance on a Nanodrop 2000c.

Using the deep immunoSEQ assay, multiplex PCR amplified TCR CDR3 regions from genomic DNA. Extracted genomic DNA from each cell subset was distributed evenly across all wells of several immunoSEQ 96-well plates, and each plate was treated as a replicate. For sorted subsets, around 200 ng genomic DNA, equal to 30,000 to 35,000 T cell genomes, was loaded into each replicate PCR. Purified libraries were measured with a Qubit 3.0 fluorometer, size-checked on a Bioanalyzer 2100, and measured again with the KAPA Library Quantification kit. Every immunoSEQ 96-well plate was sequenced on a separate single-read 150-cycle Illumina NextSeq 550 flow cell. For the original study's pipeline: Because the immunoSEQ output included only junctional sequences and no quality scores, the filtering could not be the same as the filtering used for full-length reads. Sequences were annotated with PyIR, a Python wrapper for IgBLAST v1.9, and V/J genes and CDR3 were assigned using IMGT germline references. Any read was removed if the V/J assignment was weak (E-value above 1e-6), the CDR3 was missing, or the read contained stop codons, out-of-frame junctions, or ambiguous translated residues. A V3J clonotype was defined by an identical inferred V gene, J gene, and CDR3 amino acid sequence. Percentage overlap between repertoires was computed as shared unique clonotypes divided by the size of the smaller repertoire. Repertoire richness was assessed with RTK rarefaction, the Chao1 estimator, and Recon v2.1 estimates of unobserved clonotypes. For all TCRbeta clonotypes obtained by the gDNA method from four donors, generation probabilities were computed with OLGA. In TCRdb, the immuneACCESS table is reduced to in-frame sequences with V and J assigned. These tables do not hold every clone; where another copy was compared, an unresolved V gene accounts for under half, and the others remain unexplained. The V and J calls and the clone size are those of that table, but D and trimming were determined from the DNA. This sample gives some 2,500,000 clones in total; approximately 90% of them show up just once. 0.37% of the sample is in the top ten clones.

Sequencing was carried out using naive CD4+ T cells from PBMCs. The label giving this sample's cell subset or site can be read as: CD45RA+ positively selected. Here the chain combines TRBV11-2 and TRBJ1-6; the junction holds 8 bases that match TRBD1. The receptor was isolated from a man aged 18 to 30 in good health. Some clones in this sample may be carry-over from other donors' samples. CDR3 reads: CASSLDRLRGLLSNSPLHF. The bases read TGTGCCAGCAGCTTAGATCGTCTCAGGGGGCTGTTGAGTAATTCACCCCTCCACTTT.